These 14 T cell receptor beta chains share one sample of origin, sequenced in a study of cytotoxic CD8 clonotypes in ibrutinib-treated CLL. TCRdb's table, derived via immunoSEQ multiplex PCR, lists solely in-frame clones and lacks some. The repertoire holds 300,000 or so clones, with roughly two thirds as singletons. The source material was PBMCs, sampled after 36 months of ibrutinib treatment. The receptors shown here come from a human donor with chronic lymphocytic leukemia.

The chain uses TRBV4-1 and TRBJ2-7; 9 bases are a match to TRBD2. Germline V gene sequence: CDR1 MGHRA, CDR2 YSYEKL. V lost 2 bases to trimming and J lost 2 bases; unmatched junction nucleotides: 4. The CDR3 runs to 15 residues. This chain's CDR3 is CASSQIAGGPYEQYF. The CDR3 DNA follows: TGCGCCAGCAGCCAAATTGCGGGAGGGCCCTACGAGCAGTACTTC.

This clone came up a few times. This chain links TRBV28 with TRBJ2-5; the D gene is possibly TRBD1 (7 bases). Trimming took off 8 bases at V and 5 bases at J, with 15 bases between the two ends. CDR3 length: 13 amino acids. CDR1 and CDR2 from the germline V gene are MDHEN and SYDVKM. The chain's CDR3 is CASRETGRETQYF. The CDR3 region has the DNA TGTGCCAGCCGGGAGACAGGGCGGGAGACCCAGTACTTC.

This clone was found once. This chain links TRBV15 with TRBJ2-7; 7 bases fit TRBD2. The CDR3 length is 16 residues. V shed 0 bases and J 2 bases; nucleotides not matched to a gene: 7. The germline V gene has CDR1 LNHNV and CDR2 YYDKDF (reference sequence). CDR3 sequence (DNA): TGTGCCACCAGCAGAGACGGGGACTACTTAACCTACGAGCAGTACTTC. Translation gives CATSRDGDYLTYEQYF.

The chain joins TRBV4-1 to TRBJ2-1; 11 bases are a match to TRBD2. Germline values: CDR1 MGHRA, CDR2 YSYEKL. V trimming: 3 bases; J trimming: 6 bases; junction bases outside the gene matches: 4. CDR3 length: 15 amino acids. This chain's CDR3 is CASSQMGLAANEQFF. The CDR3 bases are TGCGCCAGCAGCCAGATGGGACTAGCGGCCAATGAGCAGTTCTTC.

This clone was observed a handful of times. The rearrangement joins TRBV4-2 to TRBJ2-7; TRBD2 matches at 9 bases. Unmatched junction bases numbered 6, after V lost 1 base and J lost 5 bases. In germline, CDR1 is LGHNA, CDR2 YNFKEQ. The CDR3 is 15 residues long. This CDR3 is CASSQVAGGGDEQYF. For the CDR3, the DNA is TGTGCCAGCAGCCAAGTGGCGGGAGGGGGCGACGAGCAGTACTTC.

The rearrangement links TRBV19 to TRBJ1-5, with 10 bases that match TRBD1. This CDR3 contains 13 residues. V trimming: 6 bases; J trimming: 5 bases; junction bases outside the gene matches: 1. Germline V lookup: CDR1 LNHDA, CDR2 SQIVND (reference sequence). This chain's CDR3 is CASRDRGYQPQHF. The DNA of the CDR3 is TGTGCCAGTAGGGACAGGGGGTATCAGCCCCAGCATTTT.

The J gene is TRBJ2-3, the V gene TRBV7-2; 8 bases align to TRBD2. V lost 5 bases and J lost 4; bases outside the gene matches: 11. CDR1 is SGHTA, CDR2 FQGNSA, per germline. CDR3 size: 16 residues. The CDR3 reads CASSLLSGSRADTQYF. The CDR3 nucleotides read TGTGCCAGCAGCCTTTTAAGCGGGAGTAGGGCAGATACGCAGTATTTT.

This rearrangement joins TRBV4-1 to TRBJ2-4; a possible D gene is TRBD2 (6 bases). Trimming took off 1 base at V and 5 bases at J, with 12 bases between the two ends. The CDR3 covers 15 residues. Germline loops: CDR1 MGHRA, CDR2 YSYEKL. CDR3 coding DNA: TGCGCCAGCAGCCAAGTGTCGGGGGTCGAAAACATTCAGTACTTC. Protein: CASSQVSGVENIQYF.

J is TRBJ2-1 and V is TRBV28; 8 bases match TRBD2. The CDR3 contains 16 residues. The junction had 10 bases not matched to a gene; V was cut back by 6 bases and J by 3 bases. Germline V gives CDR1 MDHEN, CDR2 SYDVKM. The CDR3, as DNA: TGTGCCAGCAGCCTAATTCGGACTAGCTTCTACAATGAGCAGTTCTTC. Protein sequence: CASSLIRTSFYNEQFF.

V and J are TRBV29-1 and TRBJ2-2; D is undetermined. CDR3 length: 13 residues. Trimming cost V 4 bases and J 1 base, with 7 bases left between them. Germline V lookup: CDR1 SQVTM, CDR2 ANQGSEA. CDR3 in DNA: TGCAGCGTTGGTGGGCTGAACACCGGGGAGCTGTTTTTT. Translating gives CSVGGLNTGELFF.

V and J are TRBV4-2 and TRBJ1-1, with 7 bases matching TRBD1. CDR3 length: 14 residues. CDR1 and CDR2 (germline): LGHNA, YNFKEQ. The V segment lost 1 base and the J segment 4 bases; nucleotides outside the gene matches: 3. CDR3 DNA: TGTGCCAGCAGCCAAGGACAGGGAATCACTGAAGCTTTCTTT. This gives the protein CASSQGQGITEAFF.

DNA for the CDR3: TGCGCCAGCAGCTTGGCTGGGGATAATTCACCCCTCCACTTT. Protein product: CASSLAGDNSPLHF. This chain connects TRBV5-1 to TRBJ1-6; no reliable D call. V gave up 0 bases and J gave up 5 bases, with 6 bases separating them. In germline, CDR1 is SGHRS, CDR2 YFSETQ. The CDR3 totals 14 residues.

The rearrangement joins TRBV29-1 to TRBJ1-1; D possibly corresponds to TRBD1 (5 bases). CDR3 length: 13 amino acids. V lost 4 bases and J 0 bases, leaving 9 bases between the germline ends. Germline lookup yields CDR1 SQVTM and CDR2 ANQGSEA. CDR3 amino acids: CSVGRQLNTEAFF. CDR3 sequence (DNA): TGCAGCGTTGGGAGACAGTTGAACACTGAAGCTTTCTTT.

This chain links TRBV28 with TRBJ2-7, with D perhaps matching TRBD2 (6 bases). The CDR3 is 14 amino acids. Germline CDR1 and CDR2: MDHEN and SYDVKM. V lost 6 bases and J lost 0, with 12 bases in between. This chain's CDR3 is CASRVLANSYEQYF. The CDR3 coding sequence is TGTGCCAGCAGAGTTCTAGCGAACTCCTACGAGCAGTACTTC.